Listed below are T cell receptor beta chains from one sample, sequenced in a study of beta chain features in type 1 diabetes. Using immunoSEQ multiplex PCR, the repertoire was profiled, and TCRdb retains in-frame clones only, with some absent. Altogether 85,000 to 110,000 clones are present, 25% to 35% being singletons, with the ten largest covering approximately 0.5%. The source material was central memory CD4+ T cells from blood. The receptors come from a woman under 30 with type 1 diabetes. CDR3s include the opening cysteine and the closing phenylalanine or tryptophan. Fields, in order: V gene, D gene, J gene, clone size, CDR3 protein, CDR3 DNA. A D gene is named only where the DNA matches it firmly. Rows may omit the clone size; those that give it use once, few, many or a size class.

TRBV5-6	TRBD1	TRBJ2-7	few	CASSASPGTGNRHEQYF	TGTGCCAGCAGCGCATCTCCGGGGACAGGGAATCGGCACGAGCAGTACTTC
TRBV27	NA	TRBJ1-2	NA	CASSSNDPRGYGYTF	TGTGCCAGCAGTTCTAATGACCCCAGGGGCTATGGCTACACCTTC
TRBV19	TRBD1	TRBJ2-5	NA	CASTRTGGGETQYF	TGTGCCAGTACCCGGACAGGGGGCGGGGAGACCCAGTACTTC
TRBV11-2	NA	TRBJ2-1	few	CASSSSDRNDGEQFF	TGTGCCAGCAGCTCTTCCGACAGGAATGACGGGGAGCAGTTCTTC
TRBV5-1	NA	TRBJ2-3	NA	CASSLDGGTSTDTQYF	TGCGCCAGCAGCTTGGATGGCGGGACTAGCACAGATACGCAGTATTTT
TRBV28	NA	TRBJ1-3	few	CASSFYGVSGNTIYF	TGTGCCAGCAGTTTCTACGGTGTCTCTGGAAACACCATATATTTT
TRBV19	NA	TRBJ2-3	NA	CASSNQGLPWDTQYF	TGTGCCAGTAGTAACCAGGGACTGCCTTGGGATACGCAGTATTTT
TRBV4-2	TRBD1	TRBJ2-6	NA	CASSHDLGGPRPGANVLTF	TGTGCCAGCAGCCATGACTTAGGGGGCCCGCGCCCTGGGGCCAACGTCCTGACTTTC
TRBV2	NA	TRBJ1-1	NA	CASSVSSAEAFF	TGTGCCAGCAGTGTTTCTAGTGCTGAAGCTTTCTTT
TRBV7-2	TRBD2	TRBJ2-1	NA	CASSSQSGSAYNEQFF	TGTGCCAGCAGCTCCCAAAGCGGGAGCGCCTACAATGAGCAGTTCTTC
TRBV27	NA	TRBJ2-7	NA	CASSARQVRVHEQYF	TGTGCCAGCAGTGCCCGACAGGTCAGGGTTCACGAGCAGTACTTC
TRBV4-2	TRBD2	TRBJ2-1	NA	CASSQAGRTSGYNEQFF	TGTGCCAGCAGCCAAGCCGGGAGGACCTCGGGGTACAATGAGCAGTTCTTC
TRBV28	NA	TRBJ2-7	NA	CASSLRAGAEQYF	TGTGCCAGCAGTTTACGGGCAGGGGCCGAGCAGTACTTC
TRBV4-3	TRBD2	TRBJ2-3	few	CASSPEATGTRTQYF	TGCGCCAGCAGCCCCGAGGCGACCGGGACTAGAACGCAGTATTTT
TRBV6-6	TRBD2	TRBJ2-2	few	CASGSGSGIQTGELFF	TGTGCCAGCGGGTCGGGTAGCGGGATTCAGACCGGGGAGCTGTTTTTT
TRBV29-1	NA	TRBJ2-5	many	CSVERGNETQYF	TGCAGCGTTGAACGCGGGAATGAGACCCAGTACTTC
TRBV14	TRBD1	TRBJ2-1	many	CASSPTRGREQFF	TGTGCCAGCAGCCCGACCAGGGGGCGAGAGCAGTTCTTC
TRBV29-1	NA	TRBJ1-2	NA	CSVDKSLSGYTF	TGCAGCGTTGACAAGAGCTTGAGTGGCTACACCTTC